Presented here are 26 T cell receptor beta chains from one specimen sequenced in a study of shared clonotypes between healthy human individuals (TCRdb year 2020). The library relied on the immunoSEQ multiplex PCR assay. TCRdb retrieved this table from immuneACCESS and kept in-frame rearrangements only. Not all clones are present; in checked studies, unresolved V genes account for under half, and no reason is known for the remainder. This sample has some 2,000,000 clones in its table, and 85% to 95% of those were observed once. The top ten clones comprise 0.1% to 0.15% of the sample. Material for sequencing was naive CD4+ T cells sorted from blood. Sample cell subset or site, as interpreted from the label and publication: CD45RA+ positively selected. The receptors come from a man aged 18 to 30 in good health.

The chain uses TRBV18 and TRBJ1-2, with a weak D call TRBD1 (6 bases). CDR1 is KGHSH, CDR2 LQKENI, per germline. This CDR3 region has 16 residues. The V and J ends lost 0 bases and 2 bases respectively, with 13 bases between them. The CDR3 DNA is TGTGCCAGCTCACCACCGCGGGGGGCGCAGAACTATGGCTACACCTTC. Its translation: CASSPPRGAQNYGYTF.

The sample holds a few counts of this clone. This chain links TRBV4-1 with TRBJ1-6, with D perhaps TRBD1 (6 bases). The length of the CDR3 is 13 residues. Between the trimmed V and J ends, which lost 0 bases and 13 bases, there was a span of 10 bases. Germline V lookup: CDR1 MGHRA, CDR2 YSYEKL. The CDR3 nucleotides are TGCGCCAGCAGCCAAGAGGGGGCAGGGCCCCTCCACTTT. Amino acid sequence: CASSQEGAGPLHF.

This clone was picked up one time. This chain links TRBV15 with TRBJ1-5; possible D gene TRBD1, 6 bases. Trimming removed 2 bases at V and 6 bases at J, with 17 bases between. This CDR3 region has 16 residues. CDR1 LNHNV and CDR2 YYDKDF come from the germline V gene (reference sequence). The CDR3 protein is CATSRSTGGAGQPQHF. CDR3 bases: TGTGCCACCAGCAGAAGTACCGGGGGCGCGGGTCAGCCCCAGCATTTT.

This clone was counted only a few times. The J gene is TRBJ2-5, the V gene TRBV18; 8 bases agree with TRBD1. The CDR3 length is 14 residues. Trimming cost V 3 bases and J 5 bases; bases outside gene matches: 5. Germline CDR1 KGHSH, CDR2 LQKENI. The CDR3 reads CASSPQGAHETQYF. The CDR3, as DNA: TGTGCCAGCTCACCTCAGGGGGCCCACGAGACCCAGTACTTC.

The chain is built from TRBV5-4 and TRBJ2-3; unclear D gene. The CDR3 covers 15 residues. Deletions cut 0 bases from V and 4 bases from J, with 12 bases between. CDR1 and CDR2 from the germline V gene are SGHNT and YYREEE (reference sequence). As DNA, the CDR3 is TGTGCCAGCAGCTTGGGGCAGGACCGTCCAGATACGCAGTATTTT. Translating gives CASSLGQDRPDTQYF.

CDR3 protein: CATSRDATDATNEKLFF. CDR3 nucleotide sequence: TGTGCCACCAGCAGAGATGCGACAGACGCAACTAATGAAAAACTGTTTTTT. The gene calls are TRBV15 and TRBJ1-4, with a tentative D call TRBD1 (5 bases). The V gene lost 0 bases and the J gene lost 0 bases, with 11 bases spanning the gap. The length of the CDR3 is 17 residues. Germline V lookup: CDR1 LNHNV, CDR2 YYDKDF (reference sequence).

The chain carries TRBV7-2 and TRBJ2-3, with D possibly being TRBD1 or TRBD2 (7 bases each). CDR3 size: 15 residues. The V end was cut by 6 bases, the J end by 3 bases, with 16 bases between. The germline V gene has CDR1 SGHTA and CDR2 FQGNSA. In DNA form, the CDR3 reads TGTGCCAGCAGTTCTCGACAGGGAGGGACAGATACGCAGTATTTT. This translates into CASSSRQGGTDTQYF.

The rearrangement joins TRBV4-3 to TRBJ2-1, with TRBD2 matching over 8 bases. The V segment lost 0 bases and the J segment 7 bases; nucleotides outside the gene matches: 8. Looked up from germline, CDR1 is LGHNA and CDR2 is YSLEER. The CDR3 extends over 16 amino acids. CDR3 DNA: TGCGCCAGCAGCCAAGAGGGAGCGGGAGTCGGTAATGAGCAGTTCTTC. Translation: CASSQEGAGVGNEQFF.

The V and J genes are TRBV7-9 and TRBJ2-3; 13 bases are a match to TRBD2. J lost 5 bases, V lost 5 bases, and 10 bases had no gene match. CDR3 length: 17 amino acids. CDR1 is SEHNR and CDR2 is FQNEAQ in the germline V gene (reference sequence). The CDR3 reads CASSARTSGGLGDTQYF. DNA for the CDR3: TGTGCCAGCAGCGCCAGGACTAGCGGGGGTCTGGGAGATACGCAGTATTTT.

The rearrangement links TRBV7-9 to TRBJ1-5; D may be TRBD1 (5 bases). The ends were cut back, 5 bases at V and 0 bases at J, with 8 bases in the middle. The CDR3 extends over 14 amino acids. Germline V gives CDR1 SEHNR, CDR2 FQNEAQ (reference sequence). The CDR3 reads CASSAGFSNQPQHF. The CDR3 DNA reads TGTGCCAGCAGCGCAGGGTTTAGCAATCAGCCCCAGCATTTT.

This sequence joins TRBV19 and TRBJ2-3; 10 bases map to TRBD1. After removal of 6 bases from V and 4 bases from J, the junction contained 1 base not matched to a gene. This CDR3 comprises 13 residues. From germline, CDR1 is LNHDA and CDR2 SQIVND (reference sequence). CDR3 region: CASRTGGSDTQYF. The CDR3 nucleotides read TGTGCCAGTAGGACAGGGGGCTCAGATACGCAGTATTTT.

V and J are TRBV10-3 and TRBJ1-6, with unresolved D. The CDR3 covers 14 residues. Trimming cost V 2 bases and J 5 bases, with 7 bases left between them. From germline, CDR1 is ENHRY and CDR2 SYGVKD. In DNA form, the CDR3 reads TGTGCCATCAGTGAGAGGGATAATAATTCACCCCTCCACTTT. It yields the protein CAISERDNNSPLHF.

Points on this clone: Additional DNA sequences in this sample encode the identical CDR3. Here the CDR3 reads CASSPGAYEQYF. The CDR3 nucleotides read TGTGCCAGCAGCCCTGGTGCATACGAGCAGTACTTC. The V gene is TRBV11-2, the J gene TRBJ2-7, with D unresolved. Germline V gene data show CDR1 as SGHAT and CDR2 as FQNNGV. The CDR3 loop spans 12 amino acids. Trimming took off 5 bases at V and 4 bases at J, with 9 bases between the two ends.

This sequence joins TRBV6-1 and TRBJ2-3; D is uncertain. V gave up 7 bases and J gave up 7 bases, with 12 bases separating them. This CDR3 is 12 amino acids long. The germline CDR1 and CDR2 sequences are MNHNS and SASEGT. CDR3 in amino acids: CASNLGVYTQYF. Here the CDR3 DNA reads TGTGCCAGCAACCTGGGCGTCTATACGCAGTATTTT.

V and J are TRBV27 and TRBJ1-2; TRBD1 matches 8 bases. Germline V lookup: CDR1 MNHEY, CDR2 SMNVEV (reference sequence). The CDR3 runs to 16 residues. V was pared by 0 bases and J by 4 bases, with 7 bases of the junction left unmatched. The CDR3 nucleotides are TGTGCCAGCAGTTTATCAGGAGGGGACAGGAGCTATGGCTACACCTTC. This translates into CASSLSGGDRSYGYTF.

The chain recombines TRBV2 with TRBJ1-1, with TRBD1 matching 7 bases. The CDR3 runs to 13 residues. Per germline, CDR1 SNHLY and CDR2 FYNNEI. V shed 6 bases, J shed 4 bases, and the junction held 5 bases outside the gene matches. The CDR3 sequence is CASSGRGGTEAFF. DNA for the CDR3: TGTGCCAGCAGCGGCAGGGGGGGCACTGAAGCTTTCTTT.

The V call is TRBV27, the J call TRBJ1-1, with D maybe TRBD1 (6 bases). The V end lost 5 bases, the J end lost 4 bases, and 11 bases lay between the germline ends. Germline CDR1 reads MNHEY; CDR2 reads SMNVEV (reference sequence). The CDR3 is 13 amino acids. The CDR3 DNA reads as TGTGCCAGCAGTGTCAAAGGGGGCACTGAAGCTTTCTTT. Its translation is CASSVKGGTEAFF.

The V and J genes are TRBV5-4 and TRBJ1-2; D gene ambiguous. V was trimmed by 4 bases and J by 6 bases, leaving 16 bases between them. The CDR3 is made up of 14 amino acids. Germline loops: CDR1 SGHNT, CDR2 YYREEE (reference sequence). The CDR3 here is CASSPWVGSDGYTF. CDR3 DNA sequence: TGTGCCAGCAGCCCTTGGGTAGGGTCAGATGGCTACACCTTC.

This sequence joins TRBV6-1 and TRBJ1-1; no reliable D call. The CDR3 is 15 amino acids. CDR1 and CDR2 from the germline V gene are MNHNS and SASEGT. The V end lost 0 bases, the J end lost 4 bases, and 12 bases lay between the germline ends. This chain's CDR3 is CASSEAGVGFTEAFF. The CDR3 nucleotides are TGTGCCAGCAGTGAAGCTGGGGTAGGGTTCACTGAAGCTTTCTTT.

The rearrangement joins TRBV7-2 to TRBJ2-1; D is unclear. V lost 1 base and J 14 bases, leaving 12 bases between the germline ends. The CDR3 loop spans 12 amino acids. Germline V gene lookup returns CDR1 SGHTA and CDR2 FQGNSA. For the CDR3, the DNA is TGTGCCAGCAGCTTAGTGGTCCTGCGTAAGTTCTTC. It specifies CASSLVVLRKFF.

The chain carries TRBV7-2 and TRBJ2-7; 8 nucleotides align to TRBD2. Germline-derived CDR1 and CDR2 are SGHTA and FQGNSA. Losses at the gene ends were 5 bases for V and 9 bases for J; bases not matched to a gene: 12. This CDR3 region has 14 residues. The CDR3 reads CASSPGLEQPRQYF. As DNA, the CDR3 is TGTGCCAGCAGCCCGGGACTAGAGCAGCCGCGGCAGTACTTC.

The chain uses TRBV7-2 and TRBJ2-6; TRBD1 matches 9 bases. Per the germline V gene, CDR1 is SGHTA and CDR2 is FQGNSA. This CDR3 contains 16 residues. Unmatched junction bases numbered 4, after V lost 5 bases and J lost 2 bases. The CDR3 region is CASSVTGGAGANVLTF. In DNA, the CDR3 is TGTGCCAGCAGCGTAACAGGGGGCGCTGGGGCCAACGTCCTGACTTTC.

Of note for this clone: Other DNA sequences from this sample encode an identical CDR3 as well. The V call is TRBV2, the J call TRBJ1-6; 8 bases fit TRBD1. From germline, CDR1 is SNHLY and CDR2 FYNNEI. Trimming removed 4 bases from V and 3 bases from J; junction bases left unmatched: 2. This CDR3 has 15 residues. The CDR3 DNA follows: TGTGCCAGCAGTGGGACAGGGAGCTATAATTCACCCCTCCACTTT. Translating it yields CASSGTGSYNSPLHF.

This chain uses TRBV6-5 with TRBJ2-7; 7 nucleotides match TRBD1. Germline values: CDR1 MNHEY, CDR2 SVGAGI. The CDR3 length is 14 residues. The V and J ends lost 6 bases and 2 bases, in that order; junction bases with no gene match: 7. CDR3 loop: CASSTGTATYEQYF. CDR3 nucleotides: TGTGCCAGCAGCACCGGGACAGCAACCTACGAGCAGTACTTC.

This clone was found once. V usage is TRBV2 and J usage is TRBJ1-3, with D possibly TRBD1 on 5 matching bases. There are 21 residues in the CDR3. Germline assignment: CDR1 SNHLY and CDR2 FYNNEI. V was shortened by 2 bases and J by 4 bases, with 30 bases between the two germline ends. Here the CDR3 DNA reads TGTGCCAGCAGTGAACGGGCTTCCGGCCCGCGGAGAGGGACTGCCGGAAACACCATATATTTT. Its protein is CASSERASGPRRGTAGNTIYF.

The V and J genes are TRBV2 and TRBJ2-5, with D possibly being TRBD2 (6 bases). There are 16 residues in the CDR3. Germline CDR1 is SNHLY and CDR2 is FYNNEI. Trimming took off 7 bases at V and 1 base at J, with 19 bases between the two ends. The CDR3 reads CASTLTPGLAQETQYF. CDR3 DNA: TGTGCCAGCACCCTAACACCGGGACTCGCCCAAGAGACCCAGTACTTC. Combining the CDR3 with reference TRBV2 and TRBJ2-5 gives the whole variable domain EPEVTQTPSHQVTQMGQEVILRCVPISNHLYFYWYRQILGQKVEFLVSFYNNEISEKSEIFDDQFSVERPDGSNFTLKIRSTKLEDSAMYFCASTLTPGLAQETQYFGPGTRLLVL.